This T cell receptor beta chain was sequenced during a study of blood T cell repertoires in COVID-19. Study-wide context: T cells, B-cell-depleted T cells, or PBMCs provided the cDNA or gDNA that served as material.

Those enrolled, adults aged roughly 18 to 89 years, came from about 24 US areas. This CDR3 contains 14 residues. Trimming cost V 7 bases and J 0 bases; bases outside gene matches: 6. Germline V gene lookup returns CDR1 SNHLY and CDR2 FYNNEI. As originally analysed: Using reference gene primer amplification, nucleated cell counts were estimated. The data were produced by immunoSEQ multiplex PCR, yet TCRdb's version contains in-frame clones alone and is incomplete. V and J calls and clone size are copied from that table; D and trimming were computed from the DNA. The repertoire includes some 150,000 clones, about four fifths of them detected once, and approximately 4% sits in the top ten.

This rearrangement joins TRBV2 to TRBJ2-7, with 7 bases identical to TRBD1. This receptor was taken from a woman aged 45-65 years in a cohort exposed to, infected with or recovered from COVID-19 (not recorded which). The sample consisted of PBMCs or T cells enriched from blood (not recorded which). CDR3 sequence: CASKGQLSSYEQYF. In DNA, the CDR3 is TGTGCCAGCAAGGGACAGCTGAGCTCCTACGAGCAGTACTTC.